These 20 T cell receptor beta chains came from one sample sequenced in a study of cytomegalovirus exposure and HLA in healthy donors. Primers: 60 Vbeta forward and 13 Jbeta reverse. TCRdb's copy holds only in-frame clones and misses some; the assay was immunoSEQ multiplex PCR. Of 150,000 to 200,000 clones in the sample, roughly 13% are singletons; the top ten hold less than 8.5%. Sequencing was done on a sample of PBMCs. These receptors were obtained from a man aged 50 to 59 in good health and CMV-seropositive.

As to this clone: Other DNA sequences in this sample translate to the same CDR3. This chain connects TRBV21-1 to TRBJ1-1; the table's D call, TRBD1, was not checked against the DNA. TRBV21-1 is noted as a pseudogene. The CDR3 length is 13 residues. CDR3 residues: CASTLRVNTEAFF. CDR3 DNA sequence: TGTGCCAGCACCCTCAGGGTGAACACTGAAGCTTTCTTT.

This clone was found a few times. The J gene is TRBJ1-4, the V gene TRBV10-2; no clear D. The CDR3 runs to 12 residues. CDR1 WSHSY and CDR2 SAAADI come from the germline V gene. V was clipped by 2 bases and J by 12 bases, with 10 bases between them. Here the CDR3 DNA reads TGCGCCAGCAGTGAGACGGGAAAAGAACTGTTTTTT. It yields the protein CASSETGKELFF.

This clone was seen only a few times. The rearrangement links TRBV7-9 to TRBJ2-7; 8 nucleotides agree with TRBD2. J was trimmed by 7 bases and V by 5 bases; bases with no gene match: 10. Germline V gives CDR1 SEHNR, CDR2 FQNEAQ (reference sequence). The CDR3 has 14 residues. The CDR3 protein is CASSHGRGGWEQYF. CDR3 sequence (DNA): TGTGCCAGCAGCCATGGCCGGGGGGGTTGGGAGCAGTACTTC.

This clone was counted between two and nine times. The CDR3 loop is CASGPGILNNEQFF. CDR3 coding DNA: TGTGCCAGCGGGCCAGGGATCCTCAACAATGAGCAGTTCTTC. The chain carries TRBV11-2 and TRBJ2-1; possibly TRBD1 for D (5 bases). Between the trimmed V and J ends, which lost 8 bases and 5 bases, there was a span of 16 bases. The CDR3 spans 14 residues. In germline, CDR1 is SGHAT, CDR2 FQNNGV.

The chain combines TRBV4-3 with TRBJ2-1; possible D gene TRBD2, 6 bases. Germline loops: CDR1 LGHNA, CDR2 YSLEER. V was pared by 4 bases and J by 6 bases, with 16 bases between. The CDR3 extends over 15 amino acids. The CDR3 protein is CASSPGESGPNEQFF. The CDR3 coding sequence is TGCGCCAGCAGCCCGGGAGAGAGCGGGCCCAATGAGCAGTTCTTC.

V is TRBV19 and J is TRBJ2-1; TRBD2 aligns across 10 bases. CDR3 length: 17 amino acids. CDR1 LNHDA and CDR2 SQIVND come from the germline V gene (reference sequence). The junction had 6 bases not matched to a gene; V was cut back by 4 bases and J by 0 bases. In DNA, the CDR3 is TGTGCCAGTAGTAGCCCTAGCGGGGGAAGCTCCTACAATGAGCAGTTCTTC. It specifies CASSSPSGGSSYNEQFF.

This chain uses TRBV5-1 with TRBJ2-1; maybe TRBD1 (5 bases). This CDR3 contains 14 residues. Germline assignment: CDR1 SGHRS and CDR2 YFSETQ. V was cut by 5 bases and J by 4 bases, with 13 bases left in between. CDR3 sequence (DNA): TGCGCCAGCAGTCAGGGCTCGACTTACAATGAGCAGTTCTTC. It specifies CASSQGSTYNEQFF.

J is TRBJ1-1 and V is TRBV2; D unclear. From germline, CDR1 is SNHLY and CDR2 FYNNEI. Between the trimmed V and J ends, which lost 10 bases and 4 bases, there was a span of 10 bases. This CDR3 comprises 11 residues. The DNA of the CDR3 is TGTGCCACCCGGGAGGGCACTGAAGCTTTCTTT. Protein sequence: CATREGTEAFF.

This clone was seen a few times. V gene TRBV9 combines with J gene TRBJ1-1; TRBD1 matches at 10 bases. Germline assignment: CDR1 SGDLS and CDR2 YYNGEE. With V trimmed by 7 bases and J by 9 bases, 12 bases remained unmatched. The CDR3 length is 14 residues. For the CDR3, the DNA is TGTGCCAGCGGAACAGGGACAGGGGAGTTTCAAGCTTTCTTT. Amino acids: CASGTGTGEFQAFF.

This chain connects TRBV9 to TRBJ1-2; no firm D call. The CDR3 contains 14 residues. Germline V gene data show CDR1 as SGDLS and CDR2 as YYNGEE. V gave up 1 base and J gave up 4 bases, with 11 bases separating them. CDR3 sequence: CASSVQGDGYGYTF. The CDR3 nucleotides are TGTGCCAGCAGCGTACAAGGAGACGGCTATGGCTACACCTTC.

This clone was picked up a small number of times. This chain connects TRBV9 to TRBJ1-3; 7 bases fit TRBD1. This CDR3 comprises 18 residues. V trimming: 0 bases; J trimming: 3 bases; junction bases outside the gene matches: 12. Germline V lookup: CDR1 SGDLS, CDR2 YYNGEE. This chain's CDR3 is CASSVGPTTGAGGNTIYF. The DNA of the CDR3 is TGTGCCAGCAGCGTAGGTCCAACTACAGGGGCGGGTGGAAACACCATATATTTT.

This clone was detected a few times. The V call is TRBV5-6, the J call TRBJ1-5; 7 nucleotides line up with TRBD1. V lost 3 bases and J lost 2; bases outside the gene matches: 2. Germline V CDR1 and CDR2: SGHDT, YYEEEE. This CDR3 region has 14 residues. DNA of the CDR3: TGTGCCAGCAGCTCTGACAGGGGCAATCAGCCCCAGCATTTT. Translation: CASSSDRGNQPQHF.

J is TRBJ1-1 and V is TRBV20-1; unclear D gene. The CDR3 loop spans 11 amino acids. The germline V and J ends were trimmed by 5 bases and 7 bases, with 11 bases remaining between them. Germline values: CDR1 DFQATT, CDR2 SNEGSKA (reference sequence). CDR3 sequence (DNA): TGCAGTGCTTCCCCTTCTTATGAAGCTTTCTTT. Translated: CSASPSYEAFF.

This chain links TRBV7-2 with TRBJ2-1; unclear D gene. This CDR3 is built from 15 residues. Trimming removed 10 bases from V and 0 bases from J, with 16 bases in between. Germline V gene sequence: CDR1 SGHTA, CDR2 FQGNSA. In DNA form, the CDR3 reads TGTGCCACCGCTCGGCGGCCAAGCTCCTACAATGAGCAGTTCTTC. The encoded protein is CATARRPSSYNEQFF.

V is TRBV10-1 and J is TRBJ2-3; D is uncertain. V shed 6 bases and J shed 1 base, with 11 bases lying between them. The CDR3 length is 14 residues. Germline loops: CDR1 WNHNN, CDR2 SYGVQD (reference sequence). The CDR3 bases are TGCGCCAGCAGAACGAGTTTCTGCACAGATACGCAGTATTTT. Translated: CASRTSFCTDTQYF.

The J gene is TRBJ2-5, the V gene TRBV1; the table's D gene call, TRBD2, was not cross checked with the DNA. TRBV1 constitutes a pseudogene. The CDR3 covers 16 residues. Here the CDR3 reads CTSSPHTSGGGETQYF. Here the CDR3 DNA reads TGCACCAGCAGCCCCCATACGAGCGGGGGTGGAGAGACCCAGTACTTC.

The rearrangement links TRBV28 to TRBJ1-2; D remains unclear. The CDR3 covers 13 residues. V lost 5 bases to trimming and J lost 2 bases, with 9 bases between them. The V gene's germline CDR1 is MDHEN and CDR2 SYDVKM. The CDR3 spells CASSPRGNYGYTF. The CDR3 coding sequence is TGTGCCAGCAGTCCCCGAGGGAACTATGGCTACACCTTC.

The chain couples TRBV6-1 to TRBJ2-3, with D perhaps matching TRBD2 (6 bases). Trimming stripped 2 bases from V and 3 bases from J, with 18 bases between. This CDR3 is 17 amino acids long. Looked up from germline, CDR1 is MNHNS and CDR2 is SASEGT. CDR3 DNA: TGTGCCAGCAGTGAACCGCCGGGGGAGGAGAGAACAGATACGCAGTATTTT. Protein sequence: CASSEPPGEERTDTQYF.

The V and J genes are TRBV4-3 and TRBJ2-1, with D unclear. Germline V gene sequence: CDR1 LGHNA, CDR2 YSLEER. V dropped 1 base and J dropped 3 bases, with 7 bases sitting between them. This CDR3 region has 14 residues. The CDR3 here is CASSQALDYNEQFF. The CDR3 nucleotides are TGCGCCAGCAGCCAAGCCCTAGACTACAATGAGCAGTTCTTC.

This clone showed up just a few times. The chain carries TRBV6-6 and TRBJ2-7; 9 bases map to TRBD1. Trimming cost V 2 bases and J 5 bases; bases outside gene matches: 7. The CDR3 totals 15 residues. Germline CDR1 MNHNY, CDR2 SVGAGI (reference sequence). The CDR3 spells CASSYAPGQGHEQYV. CDR3 DNA sequence: TGTGCCAGCAGTTACGCTCCGGGACAGGGCCACGAGCAGTACGTC.